Below, 3 T cell receptor beta chains from the same sample are listed, as sequenced in a study of T cells in Graves' hyperthyroidism and ophthalmopathy (dated by TCRdb to the late 2010s). Receptor amplification or capture employed multiplex PCR. Reads for this sample came from an Illumina HiSeq 2000. Amplification of TCR beta CDR3 regions was carried out from RNA transcripts. For the first round of RT-PCR on the TCR CDR3, the HTBI primer set was used together with the Qiagen OneStep RT-PCR kit. In TCRdb, the public reads were trimmed at Q25 with fastp and aligned with MiXCR, with productive beta chains retained. Entries that share a CDR3 protein sequence are merged under the most common genes and DNA. For this sample there are around 300,000 distinct CDR3 sequences; around 25% appear just once. The ten top clones hold around 28% of the sample. The sequencing input was blood. All receptors derive from a man aged 40-49 years with Graves' hyperthyroidism that later progressed to Graves' ophthalmopathy.

This clonotype was counted ten times or more. This chain connects TRBV12-3 or TRBV12-4 to TRBJ2-2; no definite D call. The length of the CDR3 is 14 residues. V gave up 4 bases and J gave up 2 bases, with 8 bases separating them. CDR3 nucleotides: TGTGCCAGCAGTTCATCAGGAAACACCGGGGAGCTGTTTTTT. Amino acids: CASSSSGNTGELFF.

Points on this clonotype: A much larger clone differs by one base, so this may be a read error. Since no conserved phenylalanine or tryptophan closes the CDR3, a read error is the likely cause. The chain employs TRBV6-5 and TRBJ2-2; D unclear. Per the germline V gene, CDR1 is MNHEY and CDR2 is SVGAGI. The V end lost 4 bases, the J end lost 4 bases, and 13 bases lay between the germline ends. This CDR3 spans 15 amino acids. Here the CDR3 DNA reads TGTGCCAGCAGTTTCCACGAAGGGCCCACCGGGGAGCTGTTTGTT. It yields the protein CASSFHEGPTGELFV.

This clonotype came up many times. This sequence joins TRBV5-1 and TRBJ2-7; D might be TRBD1 (6 bases). The V gene's germline CDR1 is SGHRS and CDR2 YFSETQ. Trimming stripped 4 bases from V and 1 base from J, with 15 bases between. The CDR3 contains 15 residues. This chain's CDR3 is CASSQGNVPSYEQYF. The CDR3, as DNA: TGCGCCAGCAGCCAGGGGAACGTACCTTCCTACGAGCAGTACTTC.